The 20 T cell receptor beta chains below come from one sample, sequenced in a study of neurological immune-mediated disorders. TCRdb fed the 5' RACE reads into MiXCR, producing one record per CDR3 protein. The sample consists of 20,000 or so distinct CDR3 sequences, 2.6% of them appearing once. The sequenced sample consisted of PBMCs. These receptors were collected from a woman aged 18-29 years with multiple sclerosis.

By sample share, this clonotype is medium-sized. The rearrangement uses TRBV12-3 or TRBV12-4 and TRBJ2-7, with D tentatively TRBD2 (6 bases). With 2 bases removed from V and 2 bases from J, the gap between germline ends came to 13 bases. CDR3 size: 15 residues. The CDR3 spells CASSLKGRGPYEQYF. The CDR3 coding sequence is TGTGCCAGCAGTTTAAAAGGGCGGGGTCCCTACGAGCAGTACTTC.

This clonotype was seen a few times. The chain joins TRBV20-1 to TRBJ2-5; D assignment may be TRBD1 or TRBD2 (5 bases each). CDR3 length: 12 amino acids. Trimming shortened V by 5 bases and J by 5 bases, and 12 bases separated the two germline ends. From germline, CDR1 is DFQATT and CDR2 SNEGSKA (reference sequence). For the CDR3, the DNA is TGCAGTGCTTACCGGGGACCGGAGACCCAGTACTTC. Protein sequence: CSAYRGPETQYF.

This clonotype has ten or more counts. This chain connects TRBV27 to TRBJ2-2, with TRBD2 matching over 10 bases. The germline V gene has CDR1 MNHEY and CDR2 SMNVEV (reference sequence). The CDR3 is 17 amino acids. V lost 5 bases, J lost 3 bases, and 9 bases stayed unmatched. CDR3 nucleotide sequence: TGTGCCAGCAGTCGGGCTAGCGGGAGTTATTACACCGGGGAGCTGTTTTTT. This translates into CASSRASGSYYTGELFF.

There are many counts of this clonotype. The chain has TRBV28 and TRBJ2-2, with D maybe TRBD2 (7 bases). In germline, CDR1 is MDHEN, CDR2 SYDVKM. The V and J ends lost 4 bases and 2 bases respectively, with 8 bases between them. The CDR3 is 14 residues long. The CDR3 nucleotides read TGTGCCAGCAGTTCGGGGGGCAACACCGGGGAGCTGTTTTTT. It is translated as CASSSGGNTGELFF. Looking up the rest from reference TRBV28 and TRBJ2-2 gives the full variable domain: DVKVTQSSRYLVKRTGEKVFLECVQDMDHENMFWYRQDPGLGLRLIYFSYDVKMKEKGDIPEGYSVSREKKERFSLILESASTNQTSMYLCASSSGGNTGELFFGEGSRLTVL.

This clonotype was counted at least ten times. The chain carries TRBV14 and TRBJ2-2, with 14 bases identical to TRBD2. With V trimmed by 4 bases and J by 7 bases, 8 bases remained unmatched. Germline V gene lookup returns CDR1 SGHDN and CDR2 FVKESK. CDR3 length: 17 amino acids. The CDR3 loop reads CASSPRGGTSGSGELFF. The CDR3 DNA is TGTGCCAGCAGCCCCCGTGGGGGGACTAGCGGGAGCGGGGAGCTGTTTTTT.

At least ten counts were recorded for this clonotype. Its ends do not fully match the called genes, so a read error is possible. This rearrangement joins TRBV19 to TRBJ1-2, with D possibly matching TRBD1 (6 bases). Germline lookup yields CDR1 LNHDA and CDR2 SQIVND (reference sequence). The length of the CDR3 is 14 residues. CDR3 residues: CASSTVSSGGFSAF. The CDR3 DNA sequence: TGTGCCAGTAGCACCGTCTCGTCCGGGGGCTTTTCAGCCTTC.

This clonotype occurred many times. This chain links TRBV10-3 with TRBJ1-1; D uncertain. Trimming removed 3 bases at V and 5 bases at J, with 4 bases between. The CDR3 has 11 amino acids. Germline CDR1 and CDR2: ENHRY and SYGVKD. The DNA for the CDR3 is TGTGCCATCAGTGAAGGAACTGAAGCTTTCTTT. This codes for CAISEGTEAFF.

This clonotype has only a few counts. This chain uses TRBV12-5 with TRBJ1-1; 10 bases agree with TRBD1. Trimming at V came to 6 bases and at J to 10 bases, leaving 14 bases not matched to a gene. The CDR3 sequence is 15 residues long. Germline-derived CDR1 and CDR2 are LGHNT and FRNRAP. The chain's CDR3 is CASGSRDRGGRRAFF. The CDR3 DNA follows: TGTGCTAGTGGCTCGAGGGACAGGGGCGGTAGGCGAGCTTTCTTT.

This clonotype was seen repeatedly, ten times or more. J is TRBJ1-1 and V is TRBV5-1; TRBD1 aligns across 7 bases. J lost 3 bases, V lost 4 bases, and 3 bases had no gene match. This CDR3 is built from 13 residues. Germline lookup yields CDR1 SGHRS and CDR2 YFSETQ. The CDR3 DNA follows: TGCGCCAGCAGCGACACAGGGGACACTGAAGCTTTCTTT. Translated: CASSDTGDTEAFF.

This clonotype was detected ten times or more. The V and J genes are TRBV12-3 or TRBV12-4 and TRBJ2-7; D could derive from TRBD1 or TRBD2 (6 bases each). Between the trimmed V and J ends, which lost 3 bases and 2 bases, there was a span of 14 bases. CDR3 size: 15 residues. Here the CDR3 DNA reads TGTGCCAGCAGTTTTAGGAGGGGGGTGGCCTACGAGCAGTACTTC. It encodes CASSFRRGVAYEQYF.

Ten or more counts support this clonotype. The CDR3 coding sequence is TGTGCCAGCAGCTCCAACAGCGGGAGGTACGAGCAGTACGTC. Protein product: CASSSNSGRYEQYV. The chain recombines TRBV13 with TRBJ2-7; TRBD2 matches at 9 bases. The CDR3 extends over 14 amino acids. With 4 bases clipped from V and 4 bases from J, the junction kept 5 bases outside the gene matches. Germline loops: CDR1 PRHDT, CDR2 FYEKMQ (reference sequence).

This clonotype is medium-sized by share. V is TRBV27 and J is TRBJ1-1; D unresolved. The germline V gene encodes CDR1 MNHEY and CDR2 SMNVEV (reference sequence). The CDR3 spans 13 residues. Trimming pared 6 bases from V and 1 base from J, leaving 9 bases between. The CDR3: CASSRKGNTEAFF. The CDR3 region has the DNA TGTGCCAGCAGCCGCAAAGGGAACACTGAAGCTTTCTTT.

Ten or more counts support this clonotype. This chain connects TRBV20-1 to TRBJ2-3; D is unclear. CDR3 length: 13 amino acids. CDR1 is DFQATT, CDR2 SNEGSKA, per germline (reference sequence). V lost 5 bases to trimming and J lost 2 bases, with 11 bases between them. This CDR3 reads CSASTAITDTQYF. In DNA, the CDR3 is TGCAGTGCTTCGACGGCTATCACAGATACGCAGTATTTT.

The sample holds many counts of this clonotype. The J gene is TRBJ2-1, the V gene TRBV20-1; D possibly corresponds to TRBD2 (5 bases). V dropped 6 bases and J dropped 10 bases, with 10 bases sitting between them. Germline V gene lookup returns CDR1 DFQATT and CDR2 SNEGSKA (reference sequence). This CDR3 spans 10 amino acids. In DNA, the CDR3 is TGCAGTGCCCTCGGGAACGAGCAGTTCTTC. Its translation: CSALGNEQFF.

This clonotype was detected ten times or more. This chain uses TRBV12-5 with TRBJ1-5; the D gene is possibly TRBD1 (5 bases). The germline V gene encodes CDR1 LGHNT and CDR2 FRNRAP. The CDR3 covers 14 residues. V was cut by 8 bases and J by 5 bases, with 16 bases left in between. CDR3 DNA sequence: TGTGCTAGTTCGTCTGGGGGGTGGGATCAGCCCCAGCATTTT. Its protein is CASSSGGWDQPQHF.

This clonotype has a handful of counts. V is TRBV7-6 and J is TRBJ2-2, with D possibly matching TRBD2 (6 bases). The CDR3 sequence is 14 residues long. Germline values: CDR1 SGHVS, CDR2 FNYEAQ. The V end was cut by 5 bases, the J end by 6 bases, with 13 bases between. CDR3 in DNA: TGTGCCAGCAGCCATCTAGCGACCTCCGGGGAGCTGTTTTTT. It specifies CASSHLATSGELFF.

This clonotype was seen ten or more times. The rearrangement joins TRBV5-1 to TRBJ2-7; D remains ambiguous. Germline CDR1 is SGHRS and CDR2 is YFSETQ. This CDR3 comprises 12 residues. The V end was cut by 1 base, the J end by 3 bases, with 5 bases between. The CDR3 DNA is TGCGCCAGCAGCTTGACAGACTACGAGCAGTACTTC. Encoded protein: CASSLTDYEQYF.

This clonotype was observed many times. The V gene is TRBV5-5, the J gene TRBJ1-1; 9 nucleotides match TRBD1. CDR1 is SGHKS, CDR2 YYEKEE, per germline (reference sequence). Losses at the gene ends were 5 bases for V and 1 base for J; bases not matched to a gene: 3. The CDR3 has 14 residues. CDR3 sequence (DNA): TGTGCCAGCAGTTGGACAGGGGAGAACACTGAAGCTTTCTTT. It yields the protein CASSWTGENTEAFF.

Within the sample, this clonotype is medium-sized. V gene TRBV19 combines with J gene TRBJ2-3, with 8 positions matching TRBD1. This CDR3 has 15 amino acids. With V trimmed by 5 bases and J by 6 bases, 10 bases remained unmatched. Per germline, CDR1 LNHDA and CDR2 SQIVND (reference sequence). The CDR3 reads CASSRTGNLGDTQYF. For the CDR3, the DNA is TGTGCCAGTAGTCGGACAGGGAATCTGGGGGATACGCAGTATTTT.

This clonotype has a count of ten or more. This sequence joins TRBV7-6 and TRBJ2-1; a possible D gene is TRBD2 (5 bases). Germline CDR1 is SGHVS and CDR2 is FNYEAQ. CDR3 size: 13 residues. V was shortened by 9 bases and J by 2 bases, with 11 bases between the two germline ends. This CDR3 reads CASTSPAYNEQFF. The CDR3 DNA reads TGTGCCAGTACTAGTCCTGCCTACAATGAGCAGTTCTTC.